In this sample, the clone carrying this T cell receptor (beta chain) turned up a few times. Its matching antigen is unknown. V was cut by 3 bases and J by 4 bases, with 6 bases left in between. The CDR3 length is 11 residues. CDR1 is DFQATT, CDR2 SNEGSKA, per germline (reference sequence). These data are taken from a study of blood T cells in healthy people across ages. General study results and limits: TCR beta diversity, measured per million T cells, fell in a roughly linear way with age. Percentage of naive T cells showed a strong correlation with TCR beta diversity. Compared with aged donors, long-lived donors showed fewer expanded clones, suggesting selection.

Primed by a sample-barcoded 5' primer and a J-beta primer mix, a second PCR proceeded for 7 to 11 cycles. Using its own MiXCR run on the 5' RACE reads, TCRdb lists one record per CDR3 protein. Of 1,500,000 or so distinct CDR3 sequences detected, almost 60% appear once; the ten largest clones hold 6.7%. The rearrangement links TRBV20-1 to TRBJ2-5; no clear D. This sequence was found in a man younger than 35 in good health. What was sequenced was blood. CDR3 coding DNA: TGCAGTGCTAGTCAGGCAGAGACCCAGTACTTC. Translated, it gives CSASQAETQYF.